This record concerns one T cell receptor beta chain sequence. Its specificity is unknown. This entry belongs to a study of neoadjuvant nivolumab and ipilimumab in lung cancer. TCRdb keeps only in-frame clones here, not all; method: immunoSEQ multiplex PCR. The repertoire holds 40,000 to 55,000 clones, with more than 85% as singletons. The CDR3 extends over 14 amino acids. With 3 bases removed from V and 4 bases from J, the gap between germline ends came to 12 bases. Germline V gene lookup returns CDR1 KGHSH and CDR2 LQKENI. The study's findings and limits: Only two of four nivolumab-treated tumors gained richness and clonality by surgery. Compared with tumor-adjacent uninvolved lung, resected tumors showed greater richness and clonality.

Specimen: blood, collected before neoadjuvant nivolumab, alone or with ipilimumab. The rearrangement uses TRBV18 and TRBJ1-1; perhaps TRBD1 as D (6 bases). This receptor was identified in an adult with non-small cell lung cancer. Some clones in this sample may be carry-over from other donors' samples. CDR3 nucleotides: TGTGCCAGCTCACCTTCAGGGGAGGGCACTGAAGCTTTCTTT. This gives the protein CASSPSGEGTEAFF.